The T cell receptor (beta chain) under discussion was sequenced for a study of T cells and Merkel cell carcinoma outcomes. Study-wide findings and caveats: Repertoire plus T-cell density reportedly predicted Merkel cell carcinoma outcomes.

Note on this clone: Its matching antigen is unknown.

V was pared by 2 bases and J by 9 bases, with 1 base of the junction left unmatched. Germline CDR1 is LGHNA and CDR2 is YSLEER. The CDR3 covers 12 residues. Produced via immunoSEQ multiplex PCR; TCRdb's table is partial and in-frame only. The sample holds roughly 9,200 clones; roughly 80% are singletons and the top ten take 2% to 3%. This TCR was sampled from a human donor with Merkel cell carcinoma. The sample was tumor tissue from Merkel cell carcinoma. This sequence joins TRBV4-3 and TRBJ2-5; 9 nucleotides agree with TRBD1. CDR3 protein: CASSQTGGPQYF. The DNA for the CDR3 is TGCGCCAGCAGCCAAACAGGGGGCCCCCAGTACTTC.